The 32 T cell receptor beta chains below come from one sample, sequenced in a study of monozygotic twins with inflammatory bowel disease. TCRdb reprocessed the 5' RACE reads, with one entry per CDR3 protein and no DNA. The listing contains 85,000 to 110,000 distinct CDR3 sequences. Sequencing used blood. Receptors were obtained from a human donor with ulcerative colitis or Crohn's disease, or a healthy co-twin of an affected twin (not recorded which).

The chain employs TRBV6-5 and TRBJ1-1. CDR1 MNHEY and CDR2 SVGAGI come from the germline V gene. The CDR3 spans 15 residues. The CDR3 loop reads CASSSRSAGGTEAFF.

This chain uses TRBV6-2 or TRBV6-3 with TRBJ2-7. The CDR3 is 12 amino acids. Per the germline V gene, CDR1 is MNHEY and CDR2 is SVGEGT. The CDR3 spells CASCSQFYEQYF.

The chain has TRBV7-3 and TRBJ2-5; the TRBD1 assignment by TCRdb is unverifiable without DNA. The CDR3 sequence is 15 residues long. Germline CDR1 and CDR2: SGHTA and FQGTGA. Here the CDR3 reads CASSSRGGRSETQYF.

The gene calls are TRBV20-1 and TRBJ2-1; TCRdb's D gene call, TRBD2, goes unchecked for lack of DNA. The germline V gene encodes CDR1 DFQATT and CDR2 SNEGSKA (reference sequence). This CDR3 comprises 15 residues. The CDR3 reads CSARDAGRSYNEQFF.

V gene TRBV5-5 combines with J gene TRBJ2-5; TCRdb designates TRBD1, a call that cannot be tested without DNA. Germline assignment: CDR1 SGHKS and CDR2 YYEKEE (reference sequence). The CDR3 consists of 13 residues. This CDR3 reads CASSHQGQETQYF. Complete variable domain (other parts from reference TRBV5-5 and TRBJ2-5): DAGVTQSPTHLIKTRGQQVTLRCSPISGHKSVSWYQQVLGQGPQFIFQYYEKEERGRGNFPDRFSARQFPNYSSELNVNALLLGDSALYLCASSHQGQETQYFGPGTRLLVL.

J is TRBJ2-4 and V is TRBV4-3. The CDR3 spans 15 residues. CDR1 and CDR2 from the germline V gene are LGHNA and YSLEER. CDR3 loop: CASSQQWVAKNMQYF.

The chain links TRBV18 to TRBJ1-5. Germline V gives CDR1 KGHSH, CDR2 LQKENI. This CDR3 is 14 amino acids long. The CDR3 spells CASSPTRSNQPQHF.

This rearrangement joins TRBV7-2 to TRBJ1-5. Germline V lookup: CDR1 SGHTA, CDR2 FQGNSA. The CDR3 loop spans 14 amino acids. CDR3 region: CASSLPSSSQPQHF.

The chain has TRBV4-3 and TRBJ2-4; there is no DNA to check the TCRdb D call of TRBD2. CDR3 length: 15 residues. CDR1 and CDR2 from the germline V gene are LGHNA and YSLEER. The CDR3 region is CASSQGRDGKNIQYF.

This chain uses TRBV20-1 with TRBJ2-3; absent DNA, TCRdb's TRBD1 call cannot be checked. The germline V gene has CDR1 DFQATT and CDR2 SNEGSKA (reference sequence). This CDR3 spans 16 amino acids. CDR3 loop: CSAREGRTGVRDTQYF.

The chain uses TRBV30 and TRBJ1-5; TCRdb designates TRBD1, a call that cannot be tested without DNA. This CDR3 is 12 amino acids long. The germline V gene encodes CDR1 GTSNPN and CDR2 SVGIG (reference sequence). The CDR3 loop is CACGQANQPQHF.

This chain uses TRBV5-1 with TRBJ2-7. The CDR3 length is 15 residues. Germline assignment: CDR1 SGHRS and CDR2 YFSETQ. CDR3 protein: CASSLAGGSIDEQYF. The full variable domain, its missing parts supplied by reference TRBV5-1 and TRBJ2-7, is KAGVTQTPRYLIKTRGQQVTLSCSPISGHRSVSWYQQTPGQGLQFLFEYFSETQRNKGNFPGRFSGRQFSNSRSEMNVSTLELGDSALYLCASSLAGGSIDEQYFGPGTRLTVT.

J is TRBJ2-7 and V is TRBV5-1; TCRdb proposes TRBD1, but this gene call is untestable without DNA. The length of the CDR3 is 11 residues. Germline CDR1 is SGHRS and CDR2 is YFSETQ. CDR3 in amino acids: CASSGHREQYF. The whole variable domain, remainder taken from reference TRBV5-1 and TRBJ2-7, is KAGVTQTPRYLIKTRGQQVTLSCSPISGHRSVSWYQQTPGQGLQFLFEYFSETQRNKGNFPGRFSGRQFSNSRSEMNVSTLELGDSALYLCASSGHREQYFGPGTRLTVT.

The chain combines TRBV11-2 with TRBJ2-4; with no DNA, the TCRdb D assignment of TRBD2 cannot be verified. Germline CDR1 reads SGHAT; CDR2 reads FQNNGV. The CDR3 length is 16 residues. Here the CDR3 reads CASSLVEGMAKNIQYF.

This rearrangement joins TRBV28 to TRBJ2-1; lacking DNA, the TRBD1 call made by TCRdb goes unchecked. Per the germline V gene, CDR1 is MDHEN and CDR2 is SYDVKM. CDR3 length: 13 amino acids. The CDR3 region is CASSLGQLNEQFF.

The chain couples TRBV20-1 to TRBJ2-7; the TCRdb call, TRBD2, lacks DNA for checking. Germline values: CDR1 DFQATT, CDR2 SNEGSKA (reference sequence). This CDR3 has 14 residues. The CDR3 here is CSALSGLAGYEQYF.

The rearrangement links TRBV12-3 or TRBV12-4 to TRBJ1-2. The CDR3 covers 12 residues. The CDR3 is CASSLGSYGYTF.

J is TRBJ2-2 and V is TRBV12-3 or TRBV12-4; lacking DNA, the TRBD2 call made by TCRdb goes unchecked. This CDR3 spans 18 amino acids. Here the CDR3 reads CASSPRTSGIKNTGELFF.

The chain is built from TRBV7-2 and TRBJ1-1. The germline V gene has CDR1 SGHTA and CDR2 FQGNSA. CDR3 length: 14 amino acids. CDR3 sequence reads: CASSSLSMNTEAFF.

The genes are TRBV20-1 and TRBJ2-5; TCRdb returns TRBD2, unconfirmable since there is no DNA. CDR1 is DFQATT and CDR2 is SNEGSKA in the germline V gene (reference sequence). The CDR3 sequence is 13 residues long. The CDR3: CSARGGGGETQYF.

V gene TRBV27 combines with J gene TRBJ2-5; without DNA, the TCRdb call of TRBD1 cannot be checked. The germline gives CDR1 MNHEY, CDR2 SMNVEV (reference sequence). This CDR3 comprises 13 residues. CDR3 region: CASSPAPLATQYF.

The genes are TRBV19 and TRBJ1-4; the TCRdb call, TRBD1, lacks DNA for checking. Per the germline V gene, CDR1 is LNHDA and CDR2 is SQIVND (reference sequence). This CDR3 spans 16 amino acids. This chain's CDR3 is CASSIRGPSTNEKLFF.

The CDR3: CASSYGGGTEAFF. This chain joins TRBV5-1 and TRBJ1-1. Germline values: CDR1 SGHRS, CDR2 YFSETQ. The CDR3 sequence is 13 residues long.

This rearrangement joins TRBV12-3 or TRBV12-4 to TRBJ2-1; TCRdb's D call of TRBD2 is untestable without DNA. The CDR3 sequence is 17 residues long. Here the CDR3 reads CASFFFSGTGTYNEQFF.

This chain's CDR3 is CASRRERSQPQHF. The chain has TRBV6-5 and TRBJ1-5. Germline V gene lookup returns CDR1 MNHEY and CDR2 SVGAGI. The CDR3 extends over 13 amino acids.

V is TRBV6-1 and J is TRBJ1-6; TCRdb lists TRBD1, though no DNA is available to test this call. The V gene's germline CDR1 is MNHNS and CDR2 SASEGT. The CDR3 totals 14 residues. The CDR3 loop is CASSRTGLNSPLHF.

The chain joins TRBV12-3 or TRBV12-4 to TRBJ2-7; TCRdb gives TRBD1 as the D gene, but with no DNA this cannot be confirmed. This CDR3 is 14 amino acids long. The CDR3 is CASSFRGTLYEQYF.

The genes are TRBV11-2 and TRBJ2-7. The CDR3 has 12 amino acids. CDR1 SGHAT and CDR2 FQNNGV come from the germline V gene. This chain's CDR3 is CASRGSSYEQYF.

This chain's CDR3 is CASSLTRLAGEEDEQFF. The chain has TRBV18 and TRBJ2-1; without DNA, the TCRdb call of TRBD2 cannot be checked. The CDR3 is made up of 17 amino acids. The germline V gene encodes CDR1 KGHSH and CDR2 LQKENI.

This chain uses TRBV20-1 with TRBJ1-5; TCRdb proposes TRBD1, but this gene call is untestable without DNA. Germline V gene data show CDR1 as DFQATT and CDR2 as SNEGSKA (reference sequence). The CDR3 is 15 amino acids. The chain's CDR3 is CSARVWGTDNQPQHF.

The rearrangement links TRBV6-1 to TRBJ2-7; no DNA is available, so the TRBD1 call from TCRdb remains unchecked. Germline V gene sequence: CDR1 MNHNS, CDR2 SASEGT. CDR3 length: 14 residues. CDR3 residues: CASSQGGYAYEQYF.

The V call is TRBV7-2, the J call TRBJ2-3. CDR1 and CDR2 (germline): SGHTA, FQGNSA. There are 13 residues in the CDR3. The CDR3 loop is CASSVPGVDTQYF.